Below are 25 T cell receptor beta chains sequenced from a single sample in a study of blood T cell repertoires in COVID-19. Profiled with immunoSEQ multiplex PCR; TCRdb holds only in-frame clones, not every one. The profile covers approximately 210,000 clones, with about 83% appearing a single time and 5% to 6.5% taken by the ten largest. Sample: peripheral blood. The receptors were gathered from a woman aged 70 to 79 with active or convalescent COVID-19.

As for this clone: Other nucleotide sequences in the sample specify the same CDR3. The chain uses TRBV5-1 and TRBJ2-1, with a possible D match to TRBD1 (6 bases). This CDR3 is 14 amino acids long. The germline V gene has CDR1 SGHRS and CDR2 YFSETQ. V lost 5 bases, J lost 0 bases, and 9 bases lay in between. The CDR3 is CASSQGSSYNEQFF. The CDR3 DNA follows: TGCGCCAGCAGTCAGGGGAGCTCCTACAATGAGCAGTTCTTC. Variable domain in full (rest from reference TRBV5-1 and TRBJ2-1): KAGVTQTPRYLIKTRGQQVTLSCSPISGHRSVSWYQQTPGQGLQFLFEYFSETQRNKGNFPGRFSGRQFSNSRSEMNVSTLELGDSALYLCASSQGSSYNEQFFGPGTRLTVL.

V gene TRBV2 combines with J gene TRBJ2-2, with 8 bases fitting TRBD2. V trimming: 5 bases; J trimming: 4 bases; junction bases outside the gene matches: 3. The V gene's germline CDR1 is SNHLY and CDR2 FYNNEI. The CDR3 length is 14 residues. The CDR3 bases are TGTGCCAGCAGTACGGGAGGGCCCACCGGGGAGCTGTTTTTT. Protein product: CASSTGGPTGELFF.

The chain uses TRBV30 and TRBJ1-5, with 8 nucleotides matching TRBD1. The CDR3 sequence is 12 residues long. The trim removed 7 bases at V and 11 bases at J, leaving 10 bases unmatched. The germline gives CDR1 GTSNPN, CDR2 SVGIG (reference sequence). The CDR3 loop reads CAYRQGSGAQHF. Written as DNA, the CDR3 is TGTGCCTATAGACAGGGGAGCGGGGCCCAGCATTTT.

The chain has TRBV7-3 and TRBJ2-5; D gene ambiguous. The V end was cut by 1 base, the J end by 0 bases, with 9 bases between. CDR1 is SGHTA and CDR2 is FQGTGA in the germline V gene. This CDR3 spans 15 amino acids. Here the CDR3 DNA reads TGTGCCAGCAGCTTAAACCGAGGCAACCAAGAGACCCAGTACTTC. This sequence encodes CASSLNRGNQETQYF.

The genes are TRBV27 and TRBJ1-3, with 8 bases that match TRBD1. Germline-derived CDR1 and CDR2 are MNHEY and SMNVEV (reference sequence). The trim removed 6 bases at V and 2 bases at J, leaving 6 bases unmatched. The CDR3 contains 15 residues. The DNA of the CDR3 is TGTGCCAGCAGCAGGCAGGGGGCAACTGGAAACACCATATATTTT. Encoded protein: CASSRQGATGNTIYF.

This clone occurred once. This chain links TRBV5-1 with TRBJ2-1; 9 bases fit TRBD2. The ends lost 4 bases at V and 5 bases at J; junction bases unmatched: 13. Germline V CDR1 and CDR2: SGHRS, YFSETQ. The CDR3 runs 17 residues. The chain's CDR3 is CASSQGLSGSGNNEQFF. In DNA form, the CDR3 reads TGCGCCAGCAGCCAAGGACTTAGCGGGAGTGGGAACAATGAGCAGTTCTTC.

In its sample, this clone was seen once. The gene calls are TRBV5-1 and TRBJ1-2; 7 nucleotides align to TRBD1. The germline V gene has CDR1 SGHRS and CDR2 YFSETQ. V gave up 2 bases and J gave up 1 base; unmatched junction bases: 8. CDR3 size: 16 residues. Here the CDR3 reads CASSLFLGGVNYGYTF. The DNA of the CDR3 is TGCGCCAGCAGCTTATTCTTAGGGGGCGTTAACTATGGCTACACCTTC. Combining the CDR3 with reference TRBV5-1 and TRBJ1-2 gives the whole variable domain KAGVTQTPRYLIKTRGQQVTLSCSPISGHRSVSWYQQTPGQGLQFLFEYFSETQRNKGNFPGRFSGRQFSNSRSEMNVSTLELGDSALYLCASSLFLGGVNYGYTFGSGTRLTVV.

This rearrangement joins TRBV5-8 to TRBJ2-7, with a weak D call TRBD2 (6 bases). Trimming took 4 bases from V and 1 from J, leaving 15 bases between them. The germline gives CDR1 SGHTS, CDR2 YDEGEE. This CDR3 has 15 residues. This CDR3 reads CASSTGSSLSYEQYF. The CDR3, as DNA: TGTGCCAGCAGCACCGGGAGCTCCCTTTCCTACGAGCAGTACTTC. The full variable domain, with the rest looked up from reference TRBV5-8 and TRBJ2-7, is EAGVTQSPTHLIKTRGQQATLRCSPISGHTSVYWYQQALGLGLQFLLWYDEGEERNRGNFPPRFSGRQFPNYSSELNVNALELEDSALYLCASSTGSSLSYEQYFGPGTRLTVT.

The chain carries TRBV10-2 and TRBJ2-5, with a tentative D call TRBD1 (6 bases). This CDR3 comprises 14 residues. V was pared by 1 base and J by 4 bases, with 10 bases between. Germline V gene data show CDR1 as WSHSY and CDR2 as SAAADI. The CDR3 reads CASSELQGRETQYF. The CDR3 DNA follows: TGCGCCAGCAGTGAGTTACAGGGTCGAGAGACCCAGTACTTC.

This clone was counted between two and nine times. The V call is TRBV5-6, the J call TRBJ2-1; TRBD2 matches at 9 bases. Trimming at V came to 4 bases and at J to 7 bases, leaving 6 bases not matched to a gene. From germline, CDR1 is SGHDT and CDR2 YYEEEE. The CDR3 has 14 amino acids. CDR3 sequence: CASSNGLAWNEQFF. In DNA form, the CDR3 reads TGTGCCAGCAGCAACGGACTAGCGTGGAATGAGCAGTTCTTC.

Only one count was recorded for this clone. This sequence joins TRBV5-1 and TRBJ1-6; D uncertain. The germline CDR1 and CDR2 sequences are SGHRS and YFSETQ. The CDR3 has 13 amino acids. Trimming shortened V by 10 bases and J by 6 bases, and 14 bases separated the two germline ends. CDR3 residues: CARSLGGNSPLHF. CDR3 sequence (DNA): TGCGCCCGATCATTGGGAGGTAATTCACCCCTCCACTTT.

This chain connects TRBV28 to TRBJ2-1, with a weak D call TRBD2 (10 bases). V lost 8 bases, J lost 7 bases, and 39 bases lay in between. In germline, CDR1 is MDHEN, CDR2 SYDVKM. This CDR3 is built from 21 residues. The CDR3 loop reads CASGRNRGPAGGPGLSNEQFF. CDR3 DNA: TGTGCCAGCGGTAGAAACAGGGGGCCAGCGGGAGGGCCGGGGTTATCGAATGAGCAGTTCTTC.

The rearrangement links TRBV5-1 to TRBJ2-3, with D perhaps matching TRBD2 (6 bases). V was pared by 2 bases and J by 5 bases, with 15 bases between. Germline V gene data show CDR1 as SGHRS and CDR2 as YFSETQ. CDR3 length: 15 amino acids. CDR3 coding DNA: TGCGCCAGCAGCTTTGGCGGGATAGGTCAAGATACGCAGTATTTT. Its translation is CASSFGGIGQDTQYF.

The V call is TRBV21-1, the J call TRBJ1-6; whether TRBD1, the table's D call, matches the DNA was not checked. TRBV21-1 is a pseudogene. The CDR3 contains 16 residues. CDR3 nucleotide sequence: TGTGCCAGCAAGGTCGAAACGACAGGGGGAGGGTCACCCCTCCACTTT. It yields the protein CASKVETTGGGSPLHF.

The chain is built from TRBV6-5 and TRBJ2-1, with TRBD2 identical over 13 bases. CDR1 MNHEY and CDR2 SVGAGI come from the germline V gene. V trimming: 6 bases; J trimming: 8 bases; junction bases outside the gene matches: 7. CDR3 length equals 15 residues. CDR3 sequence reads: CASSPGTSGKYEQFF. The CDR3 coding sequence is TGTGCCAGCAGCCCAGGGACTAGCGGGAAGTATGAGCAGTTCTTC.

Remarks on this clone: This sample also contains other DNA sequences that code for the same CDR3. This rearrangement joins TRBV5-1 to TRBJ2-5, with D perhaps matching TRBD2 (5 bases). This CDR3 spans 15 amino acids. Looked up from germline, CDR1 is SGHRS and CDR2 is YFSETQ. Between the trimmed V and J ends, which lost 0 bases and 1 base, there was a span of 10 bases. Here the CDR3 DNA reads TGCGCCAGCAGCTTGGGAGGGAGTCGCCAAGAGACCCAGTACTTC. Translation gives CASSLGGSRQETQYF. Supplemented by reference TRBV5-1 and TRBJ2-5, the full variable domain reads KAGVTQTPRYLIKTRGQQVTLSCSPISGHRSVSWYQQTPGQGLQFLFEYFSETQRNKGNFPGRFSGRQFSNSRSEMNVSTLELGDSALYLCASSLGGSRQETQYFGPGTRLLVL.

V usage is TRBV5-6 and J usage is TRBJ1-5; D is perhaps TRBD1 (6 bases). The CDR3 covers 12 residues. The germline CDR1 and CDR2 sequences are SGHDT and YYEEEE. The V and J ends lost 4 bases and 6 bases respectively, with 8 bases between them. The CDR3 spells CASSQGSQPQHF. The CDR3 bases are TGTGCCAGCAGCCAGGGGAGTCAGCCCCAGCATTTT. The whole variable domain, filled in from reference TRBV5-6 and TRBJ1-5, reads DAGVTQSPTHLIKTRGQQVTLRCSPKSGHDTVSWYQQALGQGPQFIFQYYEEEERQRGNFPDRFSGHQFPNYSSELNVNALLLGDSALYLCASSQGSQPQHFGDGTRLSIL.

In its sample, this clone was seen once. The V and J genes are TRBV5-4 and TRBJ2-3; TRBD1 might be the D (5 bases). CDR1 SGHNT and CDR2 YYREEE come from the germline V gene (reference sequence). Trimming cost V 2 bases and J 3 bases, with 16 bases left between them. CDR3 size: 16 residues. In DNA, the CDR3 is TGTGCCAGCAGCTTTCCCCCTCCGCAGGGAACAGATACGCAGTATTTT. Its protein product is CASSFPPPQGTDTQYF.

The table lists this clone with a count of one. This chain's CDR3 is CASSHGTSESQDTQYF. The CDR3 nucleotides read TGTGCCAGCAGCCATGGGACTAGCGAGTCACAAGATACGCAGTATTTT. The chain recombines TRBV3-1 (or the pseudogene TRBV3-2) with TRBJ2-3, with TRBD2 identical over 10 bases. This CDR3 comprises 16 residues. With V trimmed by 3 bases and J by 5 bases, 8 bases remained unmatched. CDR1 is LGHDT, CDR2 YNNKEL, per germline (reference sequence).

The V gene is TRBV5-1, the J gene TRBJ2-5, with no clear D. Trimming removed 3 bases at V and 4 bases at J, with 4 bases between. CDR3 length: 11 residues. Germline CDR1 and CDR2: SGHRS and YFSETQ. DNA for the CDR3: TGCGCCAGCAGCTACGGAGAGACCCAGTACTTC. This sequence encodes CASSYGETQYF.

This clone was recorded a few times. The chain recombines TRBV6-6 with TRBJ2-7, with D perhaps TRBD1 (5 bases). CDR1 and CDR2 (germline): MNHNY, SVGAGI (reference sequence). Trimming removed 0 bases from V and 4 bases from J, with 13 bases in between. The CDR3 contains 15 residues. CDR3 protein: CASSYSQGPAYEQYF. DNA for the CDR3: TGTGCCAGCAGTTACTCGCAGGGCCCGGCGTACGAGCAGTACTTC.

The gene calls are TRBV28 and TRBJ2-7, with TRBD2 matching over 8 bases. CDR3 length: 13 amino acids. The V gene end was trimmed by 6 bases and the J gene end by 2 bases; junction bases not matched to a gene: 3. From germline, CDR1 is MDHEN and CDR2 SYDVKM. In DNA form, the CDR3 reads TGTGCCAGCAGCCGGGAGGGCCCCTACGAGCAGTACTTC. Protein sequence: CASSREGPYEQYF.

This chain joins TRBV11-3 and TRBJ2-2, with D maybe TRBD1 (5 bases). The CDR3 runs 15 residues. Between the trimmed V and J ends, which lost 6 bases and 6 bases, there was a span of 17 bases. CDR1 and CDR2 from the germline V gene are SGHNT and YENEEA. DNA for the CDR3: TGTGCCAGCAGGTACGCAGGGCCAAAGTCCGGGGAGCTGTTTTTT. This codes for CASRYAGPKSGELFF.

This chain joins TRBV29-1 and TRBJ2-5; 9 positions agree with TRBD1. The CDR3 runs 17 residues. Germline CDR1 is SQVTM and CDR2 is ANQGSEA. With V trimmed by 7 bases and J by 2 bases, 17 bases remained unmatched. CDR3 protein: CSAPSRDRVWGQETQYF. CDR3 nucleotides: TGCAGCGCCCCGTCCCGGGACAGGGTCTGGGGGCAAGAGACCCAGTACTTC.

This chain connects TRBV18 to TRBJ2-1, with 7 nucleotides matching TRBD2. V trimming: 2 bases; J trimming: 1 base; junction bases outside the gene matches: 5. The CDR3 extends over 16 amino acids. In germline, CDR1 is KGHSH, CDR2 LQKENI. The CDR3 DNA follows: TGTGCCAGCTCACCATTAACTAGCGCTTCCTACAATGAGCAGTTCTTC. Translating it yields CASSPLTSASYNEQFF.